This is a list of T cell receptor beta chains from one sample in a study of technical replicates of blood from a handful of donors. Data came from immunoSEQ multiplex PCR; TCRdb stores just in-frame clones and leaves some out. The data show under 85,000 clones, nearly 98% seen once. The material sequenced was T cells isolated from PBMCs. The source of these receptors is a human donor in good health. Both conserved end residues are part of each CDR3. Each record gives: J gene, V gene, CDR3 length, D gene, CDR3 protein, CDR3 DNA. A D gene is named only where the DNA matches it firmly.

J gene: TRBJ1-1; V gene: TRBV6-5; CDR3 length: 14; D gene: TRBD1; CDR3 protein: CASRRTGASTEAFF; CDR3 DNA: TGTGCCAGCAGAAGGACAGGGGCTTCCACTGAAGCTTTCTTT
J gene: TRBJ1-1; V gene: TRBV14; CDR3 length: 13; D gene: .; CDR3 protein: CASSQDRGTKAFF; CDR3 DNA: TGTGCCAGCAGCCAAGATCGGGGGACTAAAGCTTTCTTT
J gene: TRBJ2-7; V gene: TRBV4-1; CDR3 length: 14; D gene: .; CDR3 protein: CASSQVSRANEQYF; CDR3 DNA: TGCGCCAGCAGCCAAGTAAGTAGAGCGAACGAGCAGTACTTC
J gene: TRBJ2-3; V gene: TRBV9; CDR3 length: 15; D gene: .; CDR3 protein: CASSVWFGETDTQYF; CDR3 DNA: TGTGCCAGCAGCGTATGGTTCGGGGAAACAGATACGCAGTATTTT
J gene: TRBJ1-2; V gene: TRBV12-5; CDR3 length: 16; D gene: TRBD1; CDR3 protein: CASGLLVGTGNYGYTF; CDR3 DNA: TGTGCTAGTGGTTTGCTTGTAGGGACAGGCAACTATGGCTACACCTTC
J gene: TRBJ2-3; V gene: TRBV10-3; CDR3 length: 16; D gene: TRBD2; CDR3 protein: CAMSDRTSGSTDTQYF; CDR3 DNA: TGTGCCATGAGTGACCGTACTAGCGGGAGCACAGATACGCAGTATTTT
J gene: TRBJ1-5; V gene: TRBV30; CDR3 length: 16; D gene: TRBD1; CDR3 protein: CAWSVPGTGGNQPQHF; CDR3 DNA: TGTGCCTGGAGTGTACCCGGGACAGGGGGCAATCAGCCCCAGCATTTT
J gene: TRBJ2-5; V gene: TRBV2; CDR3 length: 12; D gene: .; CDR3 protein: CASSVLEETQYF; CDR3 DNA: TGTGCCAGCAGTGTGCTAGAAGAGACCCAGTACTTC
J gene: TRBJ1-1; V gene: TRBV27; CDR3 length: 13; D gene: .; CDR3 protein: CASSLKGVTEAFF; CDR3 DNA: TGTGCCAGCAGTTTAAAGGGGGTGACTGAAGCTTTCTTT
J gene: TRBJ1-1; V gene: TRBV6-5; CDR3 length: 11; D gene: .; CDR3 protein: CASVGGTEAFF; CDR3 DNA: TGTGCCAGCGTTGGAGGGACTGAAGCTTTCTTT
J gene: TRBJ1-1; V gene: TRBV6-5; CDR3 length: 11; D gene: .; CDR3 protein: CASSRGTEAFF; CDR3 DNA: TGTGCCAGCAGTAGGGGAACTGAAGCTTTCTTT
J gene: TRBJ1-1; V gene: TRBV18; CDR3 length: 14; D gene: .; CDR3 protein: CASSPNLENPEAFF; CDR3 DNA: TGTGCCAGCTCACCCAATCTTGAGAACCCTGAAGCTTTCTTT
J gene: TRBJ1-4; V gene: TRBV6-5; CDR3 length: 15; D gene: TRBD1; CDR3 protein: CASSYRGQGGEKLFF; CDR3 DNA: TGTGCCAGCAGTTACAGGGGACAGGGAGGCGAAAAACTGTTTTTT
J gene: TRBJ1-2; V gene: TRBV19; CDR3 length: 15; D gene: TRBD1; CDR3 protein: CAGRGQGSYNYGYTF; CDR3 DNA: TGTGCCGGTCGAGGACAGGGGTCCTATAACTATGGCTACACCTTC
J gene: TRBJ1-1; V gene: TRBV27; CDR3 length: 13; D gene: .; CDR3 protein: CASSFRGYTEAFF; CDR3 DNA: TGTGCCAGCAGTTTTAGGGGGTACACTGAAGCTTTCTTT
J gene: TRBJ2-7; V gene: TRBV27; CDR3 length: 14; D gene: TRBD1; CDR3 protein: CASSFTGGSYEQYF; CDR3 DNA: TGTGCCAGCAGTTTCACAGGGGGCTCCTACGAGCAGTACTTC
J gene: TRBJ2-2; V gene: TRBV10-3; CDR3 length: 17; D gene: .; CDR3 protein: CAISESGGLLNTGELFF; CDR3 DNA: TGTGCCATCAGTGAGTCTGGGGGACTCTTGAACACCGGGGAGCTGTTTTTT
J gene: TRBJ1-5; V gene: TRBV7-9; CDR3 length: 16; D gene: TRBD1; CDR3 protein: CASSSDRDRGHQPQHF; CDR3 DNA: TGTGCCAGCAGCTCCGACCGGGACAGGGGACATCAGCCCCAGCATTTT
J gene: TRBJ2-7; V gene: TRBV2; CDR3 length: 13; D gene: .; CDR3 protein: CASSGPQTYEQYF; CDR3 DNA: TGTGCCAGCAGTGGGCCTCAAACCTACGAGCAGTACTTC
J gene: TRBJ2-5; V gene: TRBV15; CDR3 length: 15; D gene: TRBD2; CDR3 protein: CATSSQMDWAGAQYF; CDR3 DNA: TGTGCCACCAGCAGTCAAATGGACTGGGCGGGGGCCCAGTACTTC
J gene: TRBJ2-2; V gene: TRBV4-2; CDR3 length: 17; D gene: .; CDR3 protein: CASSQDTGVDNTGELFF; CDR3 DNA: TGTGCCAGCAGCCAAGATACGGGAGTCGACAACACCGGGGAGCTGTTTTTT
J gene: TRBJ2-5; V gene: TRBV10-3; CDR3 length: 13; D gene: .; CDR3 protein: CAISEARGETQYF; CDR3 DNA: TGTGCCATCAGTGAGGCGAGGGGGGAGACCCAGTACTTC
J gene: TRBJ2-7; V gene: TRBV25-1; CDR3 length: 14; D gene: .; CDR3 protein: CASSFTTGSYEQYF; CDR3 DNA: TGTGCCAGCAGTTTCACGACAGGCTCCTACGAGCAGTACTTC
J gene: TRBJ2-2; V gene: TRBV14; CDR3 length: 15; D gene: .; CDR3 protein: CASSQVGGNTGELFF; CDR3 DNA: TGTGCCAGCAGCCAAGTCGGCGGGAACACCGGGGAGCTGTTTTTT
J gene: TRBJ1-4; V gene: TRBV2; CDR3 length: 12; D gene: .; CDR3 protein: CASKTENEKLFF; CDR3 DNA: TGTGCCAGCAAGACAGAAAATGAAAAACTGTTTTTT
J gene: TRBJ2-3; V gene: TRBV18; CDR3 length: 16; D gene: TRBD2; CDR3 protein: CASSRFPSGSTDTQYF; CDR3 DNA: TGTGCCAGCTCACGGTTTCCTAGCGGGAGCACAGATACGCAGTATTTT
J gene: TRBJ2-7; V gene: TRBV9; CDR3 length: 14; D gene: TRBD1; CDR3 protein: CASSVRTGDYEQYF; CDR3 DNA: TGTGCCAGCAGCGTAAGGACAGGGGATTACGAGCAGTACTTC